This T cell receptor (beta chain) came from a study of technical replicates of blood from several donors. Assay: immunoSEQ multiplex PCR; the TCRdb copy retains only in-frame clones and omits some. The data contain about 85,000 clones, around 94% of them singletons. The sequencing input was T cells isolated from PBMCs. This clonotype originated in a human donor in good health.

The DNA for the CDR3 is TGCGCCAGCAGCCAAGCCCATTTAGCCAAAAACATTCAGTACTTC. Translating it yields CASSQAHLAKNIQYF. V is TRBV4-1 and J is TRBJ2-4; D is ambiguous. V shed 1 base and J shed 0 bases, with 7 bases lying between them. CDR1 and CDR2 (germline): MGHRA, YSYEKL. CDR3 length equals 15 residues.